What follows are 20 T cell receptor beta chains derived from one specimen sequenced in a study of blood T cell repertoires in COVID-19. TCRdb's table, derived via immunoSEQ multiplex PCR, lists solely in-frame clones and lacks some. Among 150,000 to 160,000 clones, over 70% were seen once, and the ten largest hold roughly 0.52%. The sequenced material came from peripheral blood. The receptors stem from a man in his 60s with acute or convalescent COVID-19.

The chain recombines TRBV6-8 with TRBJ1-2; 8 bases are shared with TRBD1. This CDR3 comprises 17 residues. CDR1 and CDR2 (germline): MNHGY, SAAAGT. Trimming cost V 2 bases and J 7 bases; bases outside gene matches: 15. Here the CDR3 DNA reads TGTGCCAGCAGTTACCCCTCAGGGGGCGAGTTCGCCGGTGGCTACACCTTC. It yields the protein CASSYPSGGEFAGGYTF.

The chain recombines TRBV18 with TRBJ1-2; D unclear. Trimming removed 2 bases from V and 2 bases from J, with 6 bases in between. CDR3 size: 13 residues. The V gene's germline CDR1 is KGHSH and CDR2 LQKENI. This chain's CDR3 is CASSPTENYGYTF. The CDR3 nucleotides are TGTGCCAGCTCACCAACAGAGAACTATGGCTACACCTTC.

This chain connects TRBV10-3 to TRBJ1-2; D is possibly TRBD1 (6 bases). The V end lost 3 bases, the J end lost 1 base, and 9 bases lay between the germline ends. Looked up from germline, CDR1 is ENHRY and CDR2 is SYGVKD. This CDR3 is built from 14 residues. Written as DNA, the CDR3 is TGTGCCATCAGTGACCGGACAGTTAACTATGGCTACACCTTC. Translating it yields CAISDRTVNYGYTF.

J is TRBJ2-3 and V is TRBV2; D remains ambiguous. CDR1 is SNHLY and CDR2 is FYNNEI in the germline V gene. Trimming removed 3 bases at V and 2 bases at J, with 12 bases between. The CDR3 runs 15 residues. This chain's CDR3 is CASSEGRMPTDTQYF. The CDR3 DNA reads as TGTGCCAGCAGTGAGGGCAGGATGCCCACAGATACGCAGTATTTT.

The V gene is TRBV5-5, the J gene TRBJ2-3; 13 bases agree with TRBD2. Germline V lookup: CDR1 SGHKS, CDR2 YYEKEE (reference sequence). The CDR3 length is 15 residues. Trimming removed 6 bases from V and 3 bases from J; junction bases left unmatched: 4. This chain's CDR3 is CASNLGLAGTDTQYF. The CDR3, as DNA: TGTGCCAGCAATCTGGGACTAGCGGGAACAGATACGCAGTATTTT.

The chain uses TRBV19 and TRBJ2-1, with a weak D call TRBD2 (5 bases). Trimming pared 1 base from V and 0 bases from J, leaving 13 bases between. The germline gives CDR1 LNHDA, CDR2 SQIVND (reference sequence). The CDR3 loop spans 17 amino acids. Here the CDR3 reads CASSIVKTTRSYNEQFF. CDR3 DNA: TGTGCCAGTAGTATAGTTAAGACTACCCGCTCCTACAATGAGCAGTTCTTC. The complete variable domain, with remaining parts taken from reference TRBV19 and TRBJ2-1, reads DGGITQSPKYLFRKEGQNVTLSCEQNLNHDAMYWYRQDPGQGLRLIYYSQIVNDFQKGDIAEGYSVSREKKESFPLTVTSAQKNPTAFYLCASSIVKTTRSYNEQFFGPGTRLTVL.

This clone occurred once. The genes are TRBV30 and TRBJ1-1; maybe TRBD1 (5 bases). This CDR3 is 11 amino acids long. Germline CDR1 and CDR2: GTSNPN and SVGIG (reference sequence). With 4 bases removed from V and 5 bases from J, the gap between germline ends came to 8 bases. CDR3 protein: CAWNAGTEAFF. CDR3 sequence (DNA): TGTGCCTGGAACGCAGGGACTGAAGCTTTCTTT.

This clone was detected only a few times. The genes are TRBV18 and TRBJ2-7; 9 nucleotides agree with TRBD2. This CDR3 is built from 15 residues. Per germline, CDR1 KGHSH and CDR2 LQKENI. V lost 6 bases to trimming and J lost 5 bases; unmatched junction nucleotides: 11. The CDR3 nucleotides are TGTGCCAGCTCGCCCAGGGGGACTAGCTTCAACGAGCAGTACTTC. The encoded protein is CASSPRGTSFNEQYF.

The V and J genes are TRBV4-1 and TRBJ2-1, with 7 nucleotides matching TRBD2. This CDR3 contains 16 residues. Germline trimming cut 0 bases from V and 6 bases from J; bases unmatched to any gene: 8. In germline, CDR1 is MGHRA, CDR2 YSYEKL. CDR3 residues: CASSQDRAGVVNEQFF. In nucleotides, the CDR3 is TGCGCCAGCAGCCAAGATCGGGCGGGAGTGGTCAATGAGCAGTTCTTC.

This clone occurred many times. The rearrangement joins TRBV6-5 to TRBJ1-1, with D tentatively TRBD1 (6 bases). CDR3 length: 14 amino acids. V was clipped by 10 bases and J by 5 bases, with 20 bases between them. Germline CDR1 is MNHEY and CDR2 is SVGAGI. CDR3 nucleotide sequence: TGTGCCATCTCTGTAGGGGGGGCGGCTACTGAAGCTTTCTTT. Residues: CAISVGGAATEAFF.

The rearrangement joins TRBV4-2 to TRBJ1-2; D remains unclear. This CDR3 has 18 residues. The germline CDR1 and CDR2 sequences are LGHNA and YNFKEQ. With 4 bases removed from V and 2 bases from J, the gap between germline ends came to 23 bases. The CDR3 protein is CASSPAPQAGLRNYGYTF. CDR3 in DNA: TGTGCCAGCAGCCCGGCCCCGCAGGCCGGACTCCGAAACTATGGCTACACCTTC.

The genes are TRBV19 and TRBJ2-5; TRBD2 might be the D (6 bases). This CDR3 has 13 amino acids. Trimming cost V 7 bases and J 5 bases, with 14 bases left between them. Germline V lookup: CDR1 LNHDA, CDR2 SQIVND (reference sequence). The CDR3 sequence: CASNSGIMETQYF. For the CDR3, the DNA is TGTGCCAGTAATAGCGGTATCATGGAGACCCAGTACTTC.

The J gene is TRBJ1-1, the V gene TRBV5-6; D gene uncertain. Trimming left V 2 bases short and J 10 bases short, with 21 bases between. The CDR3 has 15 residues. Germline values: CDR1 SGHDT, CDR2 YYEEEE. CDR3: CASSFRGRSFLTAFF. In DNA form, the CDR3 reads TGTGCCAGCAGCTTTCGGGGTCGTTCCTTTCTCACAGCTTTCTTT.

This clone has a single count. This chain uses TRBV4-3 with TRBJ2-2; D might be TRBD2 (6 bases). There are 18 residues in the CDR3. V was cut by 0 bases and J by 0 bases, with 14 bases left in between. Germline V gives CDR1 LGHNA, CDR2 YSLEER. CDR3 nucleotides: TGCGCCAGCAGCCAAGATCGTTTAGGGACTTCGAACACCGGGGAGCTGTTTTTT. Its translation is CASSQDRLGTSNTGELFF.

The V call is TRBV9, the J call TRBJ1-1, with TRBD1 identical over 7 bases. This CDR3 is 14 amino acids long. From germline, CDR1 is SGDLS and CDR2 YYNGEE. V lost 0 bases to trimming and J lost 4 bases; unmatched junction nucleotides: 3. The CDR3 region is CASSVGGTVTEAFF. As DNA, the CDR3 is TGTGCCAGCAGCGTAGGGGGGACAGTCACTGAAGCTTTCTTT.

V usage is TRBV19 and J usage is TRBJ1-6, with TRBD1 matching 7 bases. Germline V gives CDR1 LNHDA, CDR2 SQIVND (reference sequence). The CDR3 has 13 amino acids. Germline trimming cut 9 bases from V and 6 bases from J; bases unmatched to any gene: 5. The CDR3: CASQDRSNSPLHF. The DNA for the CDR3 is TGTGCCAGCCAGGACAGGAGTAATTCACCCCTCCACTTT.

V usage is TRBV7-2 and J usage is TRBJ2-5, with 7 bases fitting TRBD1. Germline trimming cut 4 bases from V and 2 bases from J; bases unmatched to any gene: 16. The CDR3 runs to 18 residues. Germline loops: CDR1 SGHTA, CDR2 FQGNSA. The CDR3 loop is CASSSNLRQGSDQETQYF. DNA of the CDR3: TGTGCCAGCAGCTCGAACCTTAGACAGGGTAGTGATCAAGAGACCCAGTACTTC.

The chain carries TRBV15 and TRBJ2-2; 7 bases align to TRBD1. The length of the CDR3 is 15 residues. V gave up 1 base and J gave up 5 bases; unmatched junction bases: 4. Per the germline V gene, CDR1 is LNHNV and CDR2 is YYDKDF (reference sequence). The chain's CDR3 is CATSRAGQMTGELFF. The CDR3 DNA reads as TGTGCCACCAGCAGAGCGGGACAGATGACCGGGGAGCTGTTTTTT.

This clone was counted a single time. The chain combines TRBV7-2 with TRBJ2-7; 8 bases line up with TRBD1. In germline, CDR1 is SGHTA, CDR2 FQGNSA. The V segment lost 3 bases and the J segment 0 bases; nucleotides outside the gene matches: 4. This CDR3 spans 15 amino acids. The CDR3 nucleotides are TGTGCCAGCAGCTTGGGACAGGTGAGCTCCTACGAGCAGTACTTC. Translation: CASSLGQVSSYEQYF.

V is TRBV5-1 and J is TRBJ1-6, with TRBD1 matching 7 bases. Trimming at V came to 6 bases and at J to 9 bases, leaving 15 bases not matched to a gene. Looked up from germline, CDR1 is SGHRS and CDR2 is YFSETQ. CDR3 length: 16 amino acids. The DNA for the CDR3 is TGCGCCAGCACCGGGGGAGACGGCAGGGGGTCTTCACCCCTCCACTTT. Protein sequence: CASTGGDGRGSSPLHF.